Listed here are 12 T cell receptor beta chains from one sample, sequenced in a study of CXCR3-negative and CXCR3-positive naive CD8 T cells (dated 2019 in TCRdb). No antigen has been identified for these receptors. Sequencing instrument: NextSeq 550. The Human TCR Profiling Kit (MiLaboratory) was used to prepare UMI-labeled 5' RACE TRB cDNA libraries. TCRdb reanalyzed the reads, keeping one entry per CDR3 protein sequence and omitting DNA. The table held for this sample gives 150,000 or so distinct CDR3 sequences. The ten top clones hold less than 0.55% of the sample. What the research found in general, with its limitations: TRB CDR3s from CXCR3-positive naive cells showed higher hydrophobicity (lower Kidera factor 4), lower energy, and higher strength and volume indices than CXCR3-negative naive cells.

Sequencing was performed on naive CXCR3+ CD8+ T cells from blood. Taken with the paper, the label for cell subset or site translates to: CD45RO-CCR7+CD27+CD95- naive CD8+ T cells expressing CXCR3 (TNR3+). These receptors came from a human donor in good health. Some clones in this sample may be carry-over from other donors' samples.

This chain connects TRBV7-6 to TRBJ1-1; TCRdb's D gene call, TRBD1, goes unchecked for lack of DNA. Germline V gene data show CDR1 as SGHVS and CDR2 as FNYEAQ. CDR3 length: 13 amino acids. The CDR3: CASSPDRDTEAFF. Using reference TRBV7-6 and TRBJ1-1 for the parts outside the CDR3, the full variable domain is GAGVSQSPRYKVTKRGQDVALRCDPISGHVSLYWYRQALGQGPEFLTYFNYEAQQDKSGLPNDRFSAERPEGSISTLTIQRTEQRDSAMYRCASSPDRDTEAFFGQGTRLTVV.

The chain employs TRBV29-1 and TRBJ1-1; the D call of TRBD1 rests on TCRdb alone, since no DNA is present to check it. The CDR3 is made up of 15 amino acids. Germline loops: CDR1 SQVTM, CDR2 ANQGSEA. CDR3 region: CSVEDNRGLLSEAFF.

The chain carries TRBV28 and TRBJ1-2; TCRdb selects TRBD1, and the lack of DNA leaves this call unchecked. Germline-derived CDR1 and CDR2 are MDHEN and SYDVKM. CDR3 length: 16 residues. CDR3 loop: CASSPLIASGNRGYTF.

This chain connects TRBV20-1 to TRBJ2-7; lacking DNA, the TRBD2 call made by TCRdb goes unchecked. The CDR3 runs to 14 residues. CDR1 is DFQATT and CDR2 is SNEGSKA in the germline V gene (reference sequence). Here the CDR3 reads CSARDRVGGIEQYF.

Here the CDR3 reads CASRPGLGGLNTEAFF. The chain has TRBV12-3 or TRBV12-4 and TRBJ1-1. There are 16 residues in the CDR3.

The CDR3 protein is CASSDKKGLEYNEQFF. The chain carries TRBV6-1 and TRBJ2-1; TCRdb proposes TRBD2, but this gene call is untestable without DNA. The CDR3 is 16 residues long. Germline lookup yields CDR1 MNHNS and CDR2 SASEGT.

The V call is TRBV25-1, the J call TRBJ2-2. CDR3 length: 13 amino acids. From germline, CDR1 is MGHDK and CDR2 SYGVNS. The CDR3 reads CASSESNGGELFF. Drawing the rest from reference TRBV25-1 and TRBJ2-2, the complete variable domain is EADIYQTPRYLVIGTGKKITLECSQTMGHDKMYWYQQDPGMELHLIHYSYGVNSTEKGDLSSESTVSRIRTEHFPLTLESARPSHTSQYLCASSESNGGELFFGEGSRLTVL.

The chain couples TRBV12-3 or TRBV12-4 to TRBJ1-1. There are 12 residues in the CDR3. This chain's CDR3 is CASSPDNSEAFF.

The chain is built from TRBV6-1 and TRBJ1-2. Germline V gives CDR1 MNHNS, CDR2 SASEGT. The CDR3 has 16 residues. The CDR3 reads CASSERAGESTYGYTF.

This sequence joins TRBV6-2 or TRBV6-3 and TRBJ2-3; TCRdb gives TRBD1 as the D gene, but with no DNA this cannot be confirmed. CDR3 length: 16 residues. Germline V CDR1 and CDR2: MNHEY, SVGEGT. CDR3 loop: CASSYSGGAVTDKQYF.

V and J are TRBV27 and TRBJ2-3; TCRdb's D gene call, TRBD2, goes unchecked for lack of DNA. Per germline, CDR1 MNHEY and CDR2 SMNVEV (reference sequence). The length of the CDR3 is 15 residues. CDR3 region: CASELHSGRTDTQYF.

CDR3 protein: CASSPKVEINTEAFF. The V call is TRBV5-5, the J call TRBJ1-1. Germline CDR1 is SGHKS and CDR2 is YYEKEE (reference sequence). This CDR3 is 15 amino acids long.